This T cell receptor beta chain was found in a study of cytomegalovirus exposure and HLA in healthy donors. With 60 Vbeta and 13 Jbeta primers, the PCR was carried out. TCRdb's copy holds only in-frame clones and misses some; the assay was immunoSEQ multiplex PCR. The repertoire holds about 150,000 clones, with 60% to 80% as singletons. In regard to this clone: Antigen unknown.

Regarding the study as a whole: Later, an analysis found that common viral pathogens appeared to be linked with several of the most significant clusters.

This CDR3 spans 13 amino acids. V was pared by 4 bases and J by 6 bases, with 12 bases between. CDR1 is MNHEY and CDR2 is SVGAGI in the germline V gene. The chain recombines TRBV6-5 with TRBJ1-2; D remains unclear. The material sequenced was PBMCs. This sequence was found in a woman aged 25 to 39 in good health and CMV-seronegative. The CDR3 DNA follows: TGTGCCAGCAGTTTAGATTTTAGCGATGGCTACACCTTC. This sequence encodes CASSLDFSDGYTF.